A single sample gave rise to the 17 T cell receptor beta chains below, sequenced in a study of T cell changes during pregnancy in multiple sclerosis. Assay used: immunoSEQ multiplex PCR; TCRdb lists only in-frame clones, some missing. The table includes under 50,000 clones, almost 90% detected once. Sequencing used peripheral blood, obtained in the first trimester of pregnancy. These receptors all stem from a female donor in good health, enrolled as a control in a pregnancy study.

This chain uses TRBV28 with TRBJ1-1; the match to TRBD1 covers 10 bases. CDR1 MDHEN and CDR2 SYDVKM come from the germline V gene. V gave up 3 bases and J gave up 3 bases; unmatched junction bases: 7. The CDR3 runs to 16 residues. In DNA, the CDR3 is TGTGCCAGCAGTTTCTCGTCGGACAGGGGGGACACTGAAGCTTTCTTT. It is translated as CASSFSSDRGDTEAFF.

This clone has only a few counts. CDR3 DNA: TGTGCCAGCAGCTTTGGACAGAGCAATCAGCCCCAGCATTTT. Translating gives CASSFGQSNQPQHF. This chain connects TRBV5-5 to TRBJ1-5, with D tentatively TRBD1 (6 bases). CDR3 length: 14 amino acids. V lost 2 bases and J lost 1, with 7 bases in between. Germline V CDR1 and CDR2: SGHKS, YYEKEE (reference sequence).

In this sample, this clone is medium-sized. J is TRBJ2-1 and V is TRBV6-4, with TRBD2 matching 12 bases. Germline V gives CDR1 MRHNA, CDR2 SNTAGT. J gave up 6 bases and V 0 bases, and 0 bases lay outside the gene matches. The CDR3 spans 15 residues. The CDR3 DNA sequence: TGTGCCAGCAGTGACTCGACTAGCGGGAGCAATGAGCAGTTCTTC. Translating it yields CASSDSTSGSNEQFF.

The rearrangement uses TRBV2 and TRBJ2-1; D is undetermined. Trimming stripped 8 bases from V and 0 bases from J, with 11 bases between. Germline assignment: CDR1 SNHLY and CDR2 FYNNEI. The CDR3 is 14 residues long. This chain's CDR3 is CASYTRSSYNEQFF. The CDR3 DNA follows: TGTGCCAGCTACACACGGAGCTCCTACAATGAGCAGTTCTTC.

Only one count was recorded for this clone. The chain links TRBV30 to TRBJ1-5; a weak D match, TRBD1 (5 bases). The germline V and J ends were trimmed by 2 bases and 9 bases, with 23 bases remaining between them. The CDR3 is made up of 16 amino acids. The germline V gene encodes CDR1 GTSNPN and CDR2 SVGIG (reference sequence). Here the CDR3 DNA reads TGTGCCTGGAGTTCATGGGACGGACTACCGGGGGGGCCCCAGCATTTT. This gives the protein CAWSSWDGLPGGPQHF.

The V and J genes are TRBV11-3 and TRBJ2-1; 9 bases align to TRBD2. V dropped 0 bases and J dropped 13; count of bases not matched to a gene: 4. The germline V gene encodes CDR1 SGHNT and CDR2 YENEEA. The CDR3 is made up of 13 amino acids. CDR3 DNA: TGTGCCAGCAGCTTAGAAGGCGGGGGGGATCAGTTCTTC. It encodes CASSLEGGGDQFF.

The chain combines TRBV7-6 with TRBJ2-3; TRBD2 agrees at 14 bases. V shed 5 bases, J shed 6 bases, and the junction held 7 bases outside the gene matches. There are 16 residues in the CDR3. Germline V gives CDR1 SGHVS, CDR2 FNYEAQ. The CDR3 nucleotides are TGTGCCAGCAGCCTAGGGACTAGCGGGAGTCTGGATACGCAGTATTTT. Protein sequence: CASSLGTSGSLDTQYF.

The chain recombines TRBV5-4 with TRBJ2-5, with D tentatively TRBD2 (6 bases). Trimming took 0 bases from V and 5 from J, leaving 17 bases between them. Per the germline V gene, CDR1 is SGHNT and CDR2 is YYREEE (reference sequence). The CDR3 runs 16 residues. In DNA form, the CDR3 reads TGTGCCAGCAGCTTGGCCCCCTTGGGGACTGGGGAGACCCAGTACTTC. Encoded protein: CASSLAPLGTGETQYF.

The sample holds one count of this clone. The chain is built from TRBV11-2 and TRBJ1-1; D ambiguous. This CDR3 comprises 12 residues. Trimming removed 3 bases at V and 6 bases at J, with 8 bases between. From germline, CDR1 is SGHAT and CDR2 FQNNGV. The CDR3 DNA reads as TGTGCCAGCAGCTTCGGCGACTCTGAAGCTTTCTTT. Translated: CASSFGDSEAFF.

The chain links TRBV5-4 to TRBJ2-5; D not certain. CDR3 length: 13 amino acids. With 4 bases removed from V and 5 bases from J, the gap between germline ends came to 12 bases. Germline assignment: CDR1 SGHNT and CDR2 YYREEE (reference sequence). CDR3 protein: CASSRSVEETQYF. CDR3 DNA sequence: TGTGCCAGCAGCAGAAGTGTAGAGGAGACCCAGTACTTC.

J is TRBJ1-5 and V is TRBV28; 8 bases are shared with TRBD1. The germline V gene has CDR1 MDHEN and CDR2 SYDVKM. The junction had 12 bases not matched to a gene; V was cut back by 6 bases and J by 2 bases. This CDR3 is 17 amino acids long. CDR3 protein: CASRPGQEIFGNQPQHF. The CDR3 nucleotides read TGTGCCAGCAGGCCGGGACAGGAAATTTTCGGCAATCAGCCCCAGCATTTT.

This chain connects TRBV18 to TRBJ2-3; possible D gene TRBD2, 6 bases. Germline V CDR1 and CDR2: KGHSH, LQKENI. There are 14 residues in the CDR3. V was pared by 3 bases and J by 2 bases, with 9 bases between. CDR3 nucleotides: TGTGCCAGCTCACCGACTAGATACACAGATACGCAGTATTTT. Translating gives CASSPTRYTDTQYF.

This sequence joins TRBV6-5 and TRBJ1-4, with TRBD1 matching 9 bases. Germline loops: CDR1 MNHEY, CDR2 SVGAGI. The CDR3 has 15 residues. V lost 4 bases and J lost 7; bases outside the gene matches: 7. The CDR3 loop is CASSSLRDRVEKLFF. CDR3 bases: TGTGCCAGCAGTTCCCTCCGGGACAGGGTTGAAAAACTGTTTTTT.

The rearrangement links TRBV19 to TRBJ2-7, with TRBD2 matching 12 bases. CDR3 length: 16 amino acids. Per germline, CDR1 LNHDA and CDR2 SQIVND (reference sequence). With 4 bases clipped from V and 1 base from J, the junction kept 5 bases outside the gene matches. The CDR3 DNA follows: TGTGCCAGTAGTACCGGACTAGCGGGAATTTCCTACGAGCAGTACTTC. Translation gives CASSTGLAGISYEQYF.

The chain joins TRBV9 to TRBJ2-7; 13 bases match TRBD2. CDR1 SGDLS and CDR2 YYNGEE come from the germline V gene. The CDR3 runs 15 residues. Trimming cost V 6 bases and J 5 bases; bases outside gene matches: 8. The DNA of the CDR3 is TGTGCCAGCACAAGCTTCGGACTAGCGGGAGACGAGCAGTACTTC. Translating it yields CASTSFGLAGDEQYF.

This chain uses TRBV19 with TRBJ2-3; 12 bases are a match to TRBD2. V lost 7 bases and J lost 4; bases outside the gene matches: 6. The CDR3 is 15 residues long. CDR1 is LNHDA and CDR2 is SQIVND in the germline V gene (reference sequence). Here the CDR3 reads CASTQTSGSADTQYF. The CDR3 DNA sequence: TGTGCCAGTACTCAGACTAGCGGGAGCGCAGATACGCAGTATTTT.

This clone has just one count. V gene TRBV5-1 combines with J gene TRBJ2-1, with a weak D call TRBD1 (5 bases). Germline loops: CDR1 SGHRS, CDR2 YFSETQ. Trimming took off 6 bases at V and 9 bases at J, with 16 bases between the two ends. The CDR3 is 13 residues long. For the CDR3, the DNA is TGCGCCAGCACCCCAGGGAAAGGAATTGAGCAGTTCTTC. Translation gives CASTPGKGIEQFF.